The clone carrying this T cell receptor (beta chain) was recorded a few times. Its antigen is not known. This entry is derived from a study of a mutant IDH1 vaccine in newly diagnosed glioma. The wider study: Visit V12 happened at week 35; visit V13 happened at week 47.

The time point here: week 35, safety follow-up. Each vaccine dose was 300 ug of mutant IDH1 20-mer peptide, with topical imiquimod. Germline CDR1 reads SEHNR; CDR2 reads FQNEAQ (reference sequence). Germline trimming cut 4 bases from V and 5 bases from J; bases unmatched to any gene: 3. CDR3 size: 13 residues. Sequencing used immunoSEQ multiplex PCR; TCRdb keeps in-frame clones, though not all of them. The profile shows about 27,000 clones, about 76% of them singletons. The source is a man aged 45-60 years with glioma. The chain carries TRBV7-9 and TRBJ2-5; TRBD1 matches at 8 bases. The sequences come from PBMCs, collected from a glioma patient whose treatment included an IDH1 peptide vaccine. The CDR3 DNA sequence: TGTGCCAGCAGCTCCAGGGGGCCGGAGACCCAGTACTTC. It codes for CASSSRGPETQYF.